These T cell receptor beta chains were read from a single sample in a study of persistence of HIV-infected CD4 T cells. Their antigens are not known. Assay: immunoSEQ multiplex PCR; the TCRdb copy retains only in-frame clones and omits some. This table holds about 36,000 clones, more than 75% found once. This specimen consisted of cultured CD4+ T cells from PBMCs, obtained from a patient who received antiretroviral therapy. The source of these receptors is an adult with HIV. The donor label of this sample is uncertain. Both conserved end residues are part of each CDR3. A D gene is named only where the DNA matches it firmly. The listing skips clone size in some rows; elsewhere it reads once, few, many or a size class.

size	V	J	D	CDR3	DNA
-	TRBV7-2	TRBJ2-4	TRBD2	CASSRSGGAADIQYF	TGTGCCAGCAGCCGTAGCGGGGGGGCCGCTGACATTCAGTACTTC
-	TRBV5-1	TRBJ1-5	TRBD1	CASSLSGTGGSQPQHF	TGCGCCAGCAGCCTCTCCGGGACAGGGGGAAGTCAGCCCCAGCATTTT
-	TRBV6-6	TRBJ1-4	-	CASSYLKQGSNEKLFF	TGTGCCAGCAGTTACCTTAAACAGGGATCTAATGAAAAACTGTTTTTT
once	TRBV5-1	TRBJ2-7	TRBD1	CASSSQGAAYEQYF	TGCGCCAGCAGCTCCCAGGGGGCGGCGTACGAGCAGTACTTC
-	TRBV7-6	TRBJ2-6	-	CASSLGQPGANVLTF	TGTGCCAGCAGCTTAGGACAGCCTGGGGCCAACGTCCTGACTTTC
-	TRBV5-4	TRBJ2-6	-	CASSLRSSGANVLTF	TGTGCCAGCAGCTTAAGAAGCTCTGGGGCCAACGTCCTGACTTTC
once	TRBV7-3	TRBJ2-3	TRBD2	CASSLLAGDADTQYF	TGTGCCAGCAGCTTGCTAGCGGGGGACGCGGATACGCAGTATTTT
once	TRBV2	TRBJ2-7	-	CASIRGRSSYEQYF	TGTGCCAGCATCAGGGGTCGAAGCTCCTACGAGCAGTACTTC
-	TRBV6-2/TRBV6-3	TRBJ2-1	-	CASSLSSRDEQFF	TGTGCCAGCAGTTTATCAAGTCGAGATGAGCAGTTCTTC
-	TRBV3-1/TRBV3-2	TRBJ2-3	TRBD1	CASSQPGQGEGTQYF	TGTGCCAGCAGCCAACCGGGACAGGGGGAGGGTACGCAGTATTTT
-	TRBV7-3	TRBJ2-3	-	CASSSGPDTQYF	TGTGCCAGCAGCTCCGGGCCCGATACGCAGTATTTT
-	TRBV3-1/TRBV3-2	TRBJ2-7	-	CASSQWGLSYEQYF	TGTGCCAGCAGCCAATGGGGACTCTCCTACGAGCAGTACTTC
-	TRBV7-7	TRBJ2-2	TRBD1	CASSLLTGEHTGELFF	TGTGCCAGCAGCTTACTTACAGGGGAACACACCGGGGAGCTGTTTTTT
-	TRBV28	TRBJ1-5	TRBD1	CASSPTGGTDQPQHF	TGTGCCAGCAGCCCCACAGGGGGCACTGATCAGCCCCAGCATTTT
-	TRBV19	TRBJ2-7	TRBD1	CASSVPGQGYEQYF	TGTGCCAGTAGTGTGCCGGGACAGGGGTACGAGCAGTACTTC
once	TRBV28	TRBJ2-7	TRBD2	CASSSPSSGGSYEQYF	TGTGCCAGCAGTTCCCCTAGTTCGGGGGGCTCCTACGAGCAGTACTTC
-	TRBV4-1	TRBJ2-3	TRBD2	CASTRGVASTDTQYF	TGCGCCAGCACCCGGGGGGTTGCTAGCACAGATACGCAGTATTTT
-	TRBV15	TRBJ1-1	-	CATSRKGVEAFF	TGTGCCACCAGTAGGAAAGGGGTTGAAGCTTTCTTT
-	TRBV28	TRBJ2-2	-	CASSLPRGNTGELFF	TGTGCCAGCAGTTTACCCAGGGGGAACACCGGGGAGCTGTTTTTT
-	TRBV5-8	TRBJ1-6	TRBD1	CASSREQGARSPLHF	TGTGCCAGCAGCAGGGAACAGGGGGCACGTTCACCCCTCCACTTT
few	TRBV29-1	TRBJ1-2	-	CSVGPYGYTF	TGCAGCGTTGGCCCCTATGGCTACACCTTC
-	TRBV2	TRBJ2-2	-	CASTPSLVETGELFF	TGTGCCAGCACCCCCTCCCTGGTCGAGACCGGGGAGCTGTTTTTT
-	TRBV5-4	TRBJ1-4	TRBD1	CASSWGTGRNEKLFF	TGTGCCAGCAGCTGGGGGACAGGGAGAAATGAAAAACTGTTTTTT
once	TRBV18	TRBJ2-7	-	CASSPGGYEQYF	TGTGCCAGCTCACCAGGGGGGTACGAGCAGTACTTC
-	TRBV28	TRBJ2-7	-	CASSPRPTDEQYF	TGTGCCAGCAGCCCCAGGCCTACGGACGAGCAGTACTTC
-	TRBV6-6	TRBJ1-4	-	CATRYPTNEKLFF	TGTGCCACCCGGTACCCAACTAATGAAAAACTGTTTTTT
-	TRBV7-8	TRBJ2-1	-	CASRPLGGGPLGNEQFF	TGTGCCAGCCGACCCCTTGGGGGGGGCCCTCTGGGTAATGAGCAGTTCTTC
-	TRBV7-8	TRBJ2-7	TRBD2	CASSLGRGGVYEQYF	TGTGCCAGCAGCTTAGGACGGGGGGGAGTCTACGAGCAGTACTTC
-	TRBV10-3	TRBJ2-3	TRBD2	CAISEAPASGGAQAQYF	TGTGCCATCAGTGAGGCCCCGGCGAGCGGGGGGGCTCAGGCGCAGTATTTT
-	TRBV14	TRBJ1-6	-	CASSLDAWGDSPLHF	TGTGCCAGCAGCCTAGACGCGTGGGGGGATTCACCCCTCCACTTT
-	TRBV25-1	TRBJ2-3	-	CASTLPEVARDTQYF	TGTGCCAGCACCCTACCTGAGGTAGCCCGAGATACGCAGTATTTT
-	TRBV25-1	TRBJ2-7	TRBD1	CASSAHRGSGSYEQYF	TGTGCCAGCAGTGCCCACAGGGGAAGTGGGTCCTACGAGCAGTACTTC
-	TRBV6-6	TRBJ1-4	TRBD1	CASSQQGALWSNEKLFF	TGTGCCAGCAGTCAACAGGGGGCCCTTTGGTCTAATGAAAAACTGTTTTTT
-	TRBV7-9	TRBJ2-7	TRBD2	CASNEAIAGGPRLYF	TGTGCCAGCAACGAAGCTATTGCGGGGGGGCCGCGTTTGTACTTC
-	TRBV7-8	TRBJ1-2	-	CASSQTVPGTWNYGYTF	TGTGCCAGCAGCCAGACGGTTCCGGGGACATGGAACTATGGCTACACCTTC
-	TRBV5-1	TRBJ1-4	TRBD1	CASSPGQAIEKLFF	TGCGCCAGCTCGCCGGGACAGGCGATTGAAAAACTGTTTTTT
-	TRBV6-5	TRBJ2-2	-	CASIVTQGTGELFF	TGTGCCAGCATAGTAACACAGGGCACCGGGGAGCTGTTTTTT